Listed below are T cell receptor beta chains from one sample, sequenced in a study of control samples from healthy donors and cancer patients. Clones were sequenced by immunoSEQ multiplex PCR, and TCRdb holds only the in-frame ones, with some missing. This sample has about 140,000 clones, with around nine tenths found just once. Sequencing was carried out using blood. These receptors all come from a man between 18 and 29 years old in good health. Each CDR3 is given with its conserved first and last residue. D genes are given only for firm matches. Expanded clones get a size class; other rows say once, few or many, or leave the size out.

length	size	D	V	J	CDR3	DNA
13	few	NA	TRBV7-3	TRBJ1-1	CASSSRWGTEAFF	TGTGCCAGCAGCTCGAGGTGGGGCACTGAAGCTTTCTTT
13	NA	NA	TRBV6-5	TRBJ2-3	CASMGGQTDTQYF	TGTGCCAGCATGGGGGGGCAAACAGATACGCAGTATTTT
14	NA	TRBD1	TRBV5-5	TRBJ2-7	CASSLGTGPYEQYF	TGTGCCAGCAGCTTGGGGACAGGGCCCTACGAGCAGTACTTC
16	NA	TRBD2	TRBV7-3	TRBJ2-1	CASSSDASGSYNEQFF	TGTGCCAGCAGCTCGGATGCTAGCGGTTCCTACAATGAGCAGTTCTTC
12	NA	NA	TRBV2	TRBJ2-7	CASRGAWSEQYF	TGTGCCAGCAGGGGGGCATGGAGCGAGCAGTACTTC
15	NA	TRBD1	TRBV5-1	TRBJ2-1	CASSLSDRVEGVQFF	TGCGCCAGCAGCTTGAGTGACAGGGTTGAGGGCGTGCAGTTCTTC
15	NA	TRBD1	TRBV5-1	TRBJ2-1	CASSPDRGLDNEQFF	TGCGCCAGCAGCCCCGACAGGGGGCTCGACAATGAGCAGTTCTTC
14	NA	NA	TRBV6-1	TRBJ1-5	CASSEARQGRHQHF	TGTGCCAGCAGTGAAGCACGGCAGGGGCGGCACCAGCATTTT
15	few	NA	TRBV7-8	TRBJ1-2	CASSFTGTANYGYTF	TGTGCCAGCAGCTTTACAGGGACGGCTAACTATGGCTACACCTTC
16	NA	NA	TRBV6-4	TRBJ1-2	CASTTRPTSSSYGYTF	TGTGCCAGCACCACGCGACCAACGTCCTCTAGCTATGGCTACACCTTC
18	few	TRBD1	TRBV4-3	TRBJ1-6	CASSRGWTGARISSPLHF	TGCGCCAGCAGCCGAGGTTGGACAGGGGCGCGGATAAGTTCACCCCTCCACTTT
15	once	NA	TRBV5-6	TRBJ2-3	CASSLVSLRTDTQYF	TGTGCCAGCAGCTTGGTCAGCCTCCGCACAGATACGCAGTATTTT
16	NA	NA	TRBV5-4	TRBJ1-1	CASSLEGPVGNTEAFF	TGTGCCAGCAGCTTGGAAGGGCCAGTCGGTAACACTGAAGCTTTCTTT
17	NA	NA	TRBV7-9	TRBJ1-1	CASSRGAGTDDNTEAFF	TGTGCCAGCAGCCGGGGAGCCGGGACCGACGATAACACTGAAGCTTTCTTT
14	NA	TRBD1	TRBV2	TRBJ1-1	CASGVGGAYTEAFF	TGTGCCAGCGGGGTAGGGGGCGCCTACACTGAAGCTTTCTTT
13	NA	NA	TRBV7-3	TRBJ2-3	CASSLVGRDTQYF	TGTGCCAGCAGCTTAGTTGGTCGAGATACGCAGTATTTT
15	NA	TRBD1	TRBV5-8	TRBJ2-5	CASSFWETGMQTQYF	TGTGCCAGCAGCTTCTGGGAGACAGGGATGCAGACCCAGTACTTC
13	NA	NA	TRBV12-3/TRBV12-4	TRBJ2-5	CASSLTRWETQYF	TGTGCCAGCAGCCTGACTAGGTGGGAGACCCAGTACTTC
15	NA	TRBD2	TRBV5-1	TRBJ2-7	CASSLGASGVGEQYF	TGCGCCAGCAGCTTGGGAGCTAGCGGGGTCGGAGAGCAGTACTTC
15	NA	NA	TRBV6-6	TRBJ1-1	CASSPTGHLNTEAFF	TGTGCCAGCAGTCCGACGGGACACCTGAACACTGAAGCTTTCTTT
16	NA	NA	TRBV5-1	TRBJ2-1	CASSLGGGGQGDEQFF	TGCGCCAGCAGCTTGGGGGGCGGAGGTCAGGGCGATGAGCAGTTCTTC
15	NA	NA	TRBV15	TRBJ2-7	CATSRDPGGAYEQYF	TGTGCCACCAGCAGAGATCCCGGAGGGGCCTACGAGCAGTACTTC
16	once	TRBD2	TRBV4-3	TRBJ2-1	CASSQRTIAGKNEQFF	TGCGCCAGCAGCCAGCGGACAATAGCGGGGAAAAATGAGCAGTTCTTC
14	NA	NA	TRBV7-9	TRBJ2-7	CASSLVTGPDEQYF	TGTGCCAGCAGCTTAGTTACGGGGCCCGACGAGCAGTACTTC
14	NA	NA	TRBV11-1	TRBJ1-5	CASSLVPRGQPQHF	TGTGCCAGCAGCTTAGTCCCACGGGGCCAGCCCCAACATTTT
11	NA	NA	TRBV5-6	TRBJ1-1	CASSWGAEAFF	TGTGCCAGCAGCTGGGGCGCTGAAGCTTTCTTT
13	once	TRBD1	TRBV19	TRBJ1-4	CASSRDRDEKLFF	TGTGCCAGTAGCCGAGACAGGGATGAAAAACTGTTTTTT
14	NA	NA	TRBV2	TRBJ1-1	CASRERAGYTEAFF	TGTGCCAGCAGAGAGAGAGCAGGTTACACTGAAGCTTTCTTT
16	once	TRBD2	TRBV9	TRBJ2-3	CASSSQARGGGDTQYF	TGTGCCAGCAGCTCACAGGCTAGGGGCGGGGGAGATACGCAGTATTTT
13	NA	NA	TRBV7-2	TRBJ2-3	CASRLALTDTQYF	TGTGCCAGCAGGCTGGCATTAACAGATACGCAGTATTTT
16	NA	NA	TRBV19	TRBJ1-6	CASSIKASDYNSPLHF	TGTGCCAGTAGTATAAAAGCGTCGGACTATAATTCACCCCTCCACTTT
14	NA	NA	TRBV7-2	TRBJ2-3	CASSIRFRTDTQYF	TGTGCCAGCAGCATTAGATTCAGGACAGATACGCAGTATTTT
14	NA	NA	TRBV11-2	TRBJ2-7	CASSLEQLSYEQYF	TGTGCCAGCAGCTTAGAACAGTTGTCCTACGAGCAGTACTTC
16	NA	TRBD2	TRBV7-2	TRBJ2-7	CASSLTGASGRYEQYF	TGTGCCAGCAGCTTAACCGGCGCTAGCGGACGATACGAGCAGTACTTC
13	once	NA	TRBV6-2/TRBV6-3	TRBJ2-2	CASSYNRAGELFF	TGTGCCAGCAGTTACAACAGGGCCGGGGAGCTGTTTTTT
15	NA	NA	TRBV30	TRBJ2-3	CAWSYFGGSTDTQYF	TGTGCCTGGAGTTACTTCGGGGGTAGCACAGATACGCAGTATTTT
13	NA	TRBD1	TRBV5-5	TRBJ2-7	CASSWTGTYEQYF	TGTGCCAGCAGCTGGACAGGTACCTACGAGCAGTACTTC
13	once	NA	TRBV4-3	TRBJ2-3	CASSRSSTDTQYF	TGCGCCAGCAGCAGGTCTAGCACAGATACGCAGTATTTT
15	NA	NA	TRBV9	TRBJ1-3	CASSVEGYSGNTIYF	TGTGCCAGCAGCGTAGAGGGGTACTCTGGAAACACCATATATTTT
14	few	NA	TRBV30	TRBJ1-1	CAWRGGPMNTEAFF	TGTGCCTGGAGAGGGGGGCCGATGAACACTGAAGCTTTCTTT
15	NA	TRBD1	TRBV6-2/TRBV6-3	TRBJ2-3	CASSSRDRDADTQYF	TGTGCCAGCAGCAGCCGGGACAGGGATGCAGATACGCAGTATTTT
14	once	NA	TRBV10-3	TRBJ1-4	CAISESLRNEKLFF	TGTGCCATCAGTGAGTCGCTCCGTAATGAAAAACTGTTTTTT
12	NA	NA	TRBV5-6	TRBJ1-1	CASSWTRTEAFF	TGTGCCAGCAGCTGGACACGGACAGAAGCTTTCTTT
15	once	NA	TRBV11-1	TRBJ2-7	CASSFRPQATYEQYF	TGTGCCAGCAGCTTTCGACCGCAGGCTACCTACGAGCAGTACTTC